This T cell receptor beta chain originates from a study of T cell responses to AZD1222 COVID-19 vaccine. Points on this clone: The target antigen is unknown.

V shed 4 bases and J 5 bases; nucleotides not matched to a gene: 9. This CDR3 is 15 amino acids long. CDR1 and CDR2 from the germline V gene are SQVTM and ANQGSEA. Study-wide results and limits: Repertoires were obtained solely post-peak T cell response.

Assay: immunoSEQ multiplex PCR; the TCRdb copy retains only in-frame clones and omits some. The sample shows over 120,000 clones, approximately 83% of them seen only once. The receptor was isolated from an adult in good health. Here the sequenced sample was peripheral blood, taken on day 0 of AZD1222 vaccination. The genes are TRBV29-1 and TRBJ2-3, with TRBD2 identical over 10 bases. CDR3 region: CSVGILAGAQDTQYF. The CDR3 DNA reads TGCAGCGTTGGTATCCTAGCGGGAGCCCAAGATACGCAGTATTTT.